This entry lists 12 T cell receptor beta chains sequenced from one sample in a study of cytomegalovirus exposure and HLA in healthy donors (dated 2017 in TCRdb). Preparation of the library involved the immunoSEQ multiplex PCR assay. The multiplex PCR relied on a mix of 60 forward primers for TCR Vbeta segments and 13 reverse primers for TCR Jbeta segments. The table was pulled from immuneACCESS by TCRdb, which kept in-frame rearrangements only. Such tables lose some clones; where checked, under half of the loss comes from unresolved V genes, and the rest has no known cause. The sample data list approximately 88,000 clones, and around four fifths of these were observed just once. The ten largest clonotypes hold less than 9.5% of the sample. Sequencing was done on a sample of PBMCs. The origin of the receptors is a man over 45 in good health and CMV-seropositive.

The genes are TRBV9 and TRBJ2-3; D possibly corresponds to TRBD1 (6 bases). This CDR3 has 14 residues. Germline V gives CDR1 SGDLS, CDR2 YYNGEE. V was shortened by 8 bases and J by 0 bases, with 13 bases between the two germline ends. The CDR3 DNA is TGTGCCAGTAAACAGGGACCTAGCACAGATACGCAGTATTTT. Amino acids: CASKQGPSTDTQYF. The whole variable domain, remainder taken from reference TRBV9 and TRBJ2-3, is DSGVTQTPKHLITATGQRVTLRCSPRSGDLSVYWYQQSLDQGLQFLIQYYNGEERAKGNILERFSAQQFPDLHSELNLSSLELGDSALYFCASKQGPSTDTQYFGPGTRLTVL.

This chain links TRBV11-2 with TRBJ2-5, with no clear D. This CDR3 is 12 amino acids long. V was pared by 3 bases and J by 5 bases, with 7 bases between. Germline V lookup: CDR1 SGHAT, CDR2 FQNNGV. As DNA, the CDR3 is TGTGCCAGCAGCTTTCAGTCCGAGACCCAGTACTTC. Translated: CASSFQSETQYF.

The sample holds a few counts of this clone. V usage is TRBV10-3 and J usage is TRBJ1-1; a possible D gene is TRBD1 (5 bases). Trimming took 3 bases from V and 0 from J, leaving 11 bases between them. The CDR3 sequence is 15 residues long. The germline V gene encodes CDR1 ENHRY and CDR2 SYGVKD. In nucleotides, the CDR3 is TGTGCCATCAGTGACAGGGCGGAAATGAACACTGAAGCTTTCTTT. It specifies CAISDRAEMNTEAFF.

This clone was found once. This chain uses TRBV29-1 with TRBJ2-2; D is unresolved. CDR1 and CDR2 from the germline V gene are SQVTM and ANQGSEA. The ends were cut back, 7 bases at V and 4 bases at J, with 10 bases in the middle. The CDR3 runs to 12 residues. In DNA form, the CDR3 reads TGCAGCGCCCGCCGGAGCACCGGGGAGCTGTTTTTT. This gives the protein CSARRSTGELFF.

This clone was picked up one time. V and J are TRBV30 and TRBJ2-3, with TRBD2 matching over 10 bases. The V gene end was trimmed by 5 bases and the J gene end by 5 bases; junction bases not matched to a gene: 4. Germline CDR1 reads GTSNPN; CDR2 reads SVGIG (reference sequence). The CDR3 spans 13 residues. CDR3 in amino acids: CAWGGLAVDTQYF. The CDR3 DNA reads as TGTGCCTGGGGCGGACTAGCGGTAGATACGCAGTATTTT.

The count of this clone is one. This chain joins TRBV6-5 and TRBJ2-2; 10 positions match TRBD2. The CDR3 is made up of 15 amino acids. With 6 bases clipped from V and 5 bases from J, the junction kept 6 bases outside the gene matches. Looked up from germline, CDR1 is MNHEY and CDR2 is SVGAGI. This CDR3 is CASSSGGAWTGELFF. CDR3 DNA: TGTGCCAGCAGCAGCGGGGGGGCTTGGACCGGGGAGCTGTTTTTT.

The chain uses TRBV6-6 and TRBJ2-7, with 8 bases identical to TRBD1. Germline CDR1 MNHNY, CDR2 SVGAGI (reference sequence). The CDR3 has 14 residues. V was clipped by 6 bases and J by 3 bases; unmatched bases: 7. The CDR3 here is CASSMGQAVYEQYF. The CDR3 DNA reads TGTGCCAGCAGCATGGGACAGGCGGTCTACGAGCAGTACTTC.

The chain joins TRBV6-5 to TRBJ2-3; D perhaps matches TRBD2 (7 bases). The germline CDR1 and CDR2 sequences are MNHEY and SVGAGI. V dropped 2 bases and J dropped 3 bases, with 12 bases sitting between them. The CDR3 sequence is 15 residues long. Here the CDR3 reads CASSYGGARTDTQYF. CDR3 DNA: TGTGCCAGCAGTTACGGGGGGGCGCGTACAGATACGCAGTATTTT.

The V call is TRBV5-6, the J call TRBJ1-3; a weak D match, TRBD1 (5 bases). Per the germline V gene, CDR1 is SGHDT and CDR2 is YYEEEE. V was trimmed by 3 bases and J by 2 bases, leaving 12 bases between them. CDR3 length equals 15 residues. CDR3 loop: CASSSVGGTGNTIYF. DNA of the CDR3: TGTGCCAGCAGCTCCGTGGGGGGTACTGGAAACACCATATATTTT.

This rearrangement joins TRBV7-6 to TRBJ2-3; D might be TRBD2 (5 bases). The CDR3 contains 14 residues. Trimming removed 5 bases from V and 9 bases from J, with 18 bases in between. CDR1 and CDR2 (germline): SGHVS, FNYEAQ. The DNA of the CDR3 is TGTGCCAGCAGCGCGCCGTCAGCCGGAGGAACGCAGTATTTT. Its protein is CASSAPSAGGTQYF.

The J gene is TRBJ1-4, the V gene TRBV28; D remains ambiguous. Germline-derived CDR1 and CDR2 are MDHEN and SYDVKM. The CDR3 totals 15 residues. V was shortened by 6 bases and J by 0 bases, with 11 bases between the two germline ends. CDR3 loop: CASSSGPATNEKLFF. The CDR3 DNA is TGTGCCAGCAGCTCAGGCCCTGCAACTAATGAAAAACTGTTTTTT.

The genes are TRBV5-1 and TRBJ2-1; 13 nucleotides match TRBD2. Germline V lookup: CDR1 SGHRS, CDR2 YFSETQ. The CDR3 has 15 residues. V shed 2 bases and J 11 bases; nucleotides not matched to a gene: 7. The CDR3 DNA is TGCGCCAGCAGCTTTACGACTAGCGGGGGGTCTCAGCAGTTCTTC. Encoded protein: CASSFTTSGGSQQFF.